These 14 T cell receptor beta chains were sequenced from one sample in a study of cytomegalovirus exposure and HLA in healthy donors. Primers for the PCR totalled 60 Vbeta and 13 Jbeta. TCRdb's table, derived via immunoSEQ multiplex PCR, lists solely in-frame clones and lacks some. The sample shows some 200,000 clones, and less than 0.9% sits with its ten largest clones. The sequenced sample consisted of PBMCs. These receptors originate from a boy aged 5-17 years in good health and CMV-seronegative.

This chain links TRBV15 with TRBJ2-5; 7 nucleotides agree with TRBD2. The CDR3 consists of 18 residues. Germline trimming cut 0 bases from V and 0 bases from J; bases unmatched to any gene: 10. Germline V gene sequence: CDR1 LNHNV, CDR2 YYDKDF (reference sequence). The CDR3 DNA sequence: TGTGCCACCAGCAGAGAGGAAGCGGGGTCGGGATACCAAGAGACCCAGTACTTC. Translating gives CATSREEAGSGYQETQYF. Complete variable domain (other parts from reference TRBV15 and TRBJ2-5): DAMVIQNPRYQVTQFGKPVTLSCSQTLNHNVMYWYQQKSSQAPKLLFHYYDKDFNNEADTPDNFQSRRPNTSFCFLDIRSPGLGDTAMYLCATSREEAGSGYQETQYFGPGTRLLVL.

This rearrangement joins TRBV21-1 to TRBJ2-5; the table's D gene call, TRBD1, was not cross checked with the DNA. TRBV21-1 is labeled a pseudogene. CDR3 length equals 14 residues. The CDR3 is CASSKELSEGAQYF. The CDR3 DNA follows: TGTGCCAGCAGCAAAGAACTCTCCGAAGGGGCCCAGTACTTC.

The chain couples TRBV5-4 to TRBJ1-2; D gene uncertain. The V end lost 3 bases, the J end lost 8 bases, and 14 bases lay between the germline ends. CDR3 length: 13 amino acids. CDR1 SGHNT and CDR2 YYREEE come from the germline V gene (reference sequence). The CDR3, as DNA: TGTGCCAGCAGCTCGGACGGGGAGGGCGGCTACACCTTC. Its translation is CASSSDGEGGYTF.

This chain joins TRBV30 and TRBJ2-7; 9 nucleotides line up with TRBD1. Trimming took 3 bases from V and 5 from J; bases not matched to a gene: 8. The CDR3 runs 14 residues. CDR1 is GTSNPN and CDR2 is SVGIG in the germline V gene (reference sequence). The CDR3 here is CAWSPDRGLNEQYF. CDR3 DNA sequence: TGTGCCTGGAGCCCGGACAGGGGACTAAACGAGCAGTACTTC.

The CDR3 loop is CAWSSLAGTDTEAFF. DNA of the CDR3: TGTGCCTGGAGCTCTCTGGCAGGAACGGACACTGAAGCTTTCTTT. The chain uses TRBV30 and TRBJ1-1; D not resolved. V lost 3 bases and J 3 bases, leaving 17 bases between the germline ends. Germline V CDR1 and CDR2: GTSNPN, SVGIG (reference sequence). This CDR3 spans 15 amino acids. The whole variable domain, filled in from reference TRBV30 and TRBJ1-1, reads SQTIHQWPATLVQPVGSPLSLECTVEGTSNPNLYWYRQAAGRGLQLLFYSVGIGQISSEVPQNLSASRPQDRQFILSSKKLLLSDSGFYLCAWSSLAGTDTEAFFGQGTRLTVV.

The gene calls are TRBV6-4 and TRBJ1-1; 10 bases map to TRBD1. This CDR3 region has 15 residues. Germline CDR1 reads MRHNA; CDR2 reads SNTAGT. With 0 bases clipped from V and 4 bases from J, the junction kept 2 bases outside the gene matches. CDR3: CASSDSGTGATEAFF. The CDR3 DNA reads as TGTGCCAGCAGTGACTCCGGGACAGGGGCCACTGAAGCTTTCTTT.

V gene TRBV19 combines with J gene TRBJ1-1, with 8 bases fitting TRBD1. This CDR3 has 14 amino acids. Unmatched junction bases numbered 3, after V lost 5 bases and J lost 1 base. Germline CDR1 is LNHDA and CDR2 is SQIVND (reference sequence). The CDR3 loop is CASSYRGRNTEAFF. The DNA of the CDR3 is TGTGCCAGTAGTTACAGGGGGAGGAACACTGAAGCTTTCTTT.

The J gene is TRBJ2-3, the V gene TRBV6-1; D gene uncertain. Trimming cost V 6 bases and J 6 bases, with 19 bases left between them. Germline lookup yields CDR1 MNHNS and CDR2 SASEGT. The CDR3 consists of 15 residues. CDR3 residues: CASSEVEASADTQYF. For the CDR3, the DNA is TGTGCCAGCAGCGAGGTCGAGGCGAGCGCGGATACGCAGTATTTT.

This chain joins TRBV7-9 and TRBJ2-7; TRBD1 is a possible D gene (6 bases). Germline-derived CDR1 and CDR2 are SEHNR and FQNEAQ (reference sequence). The CDR3 has 14 amino acids. Trimming removed 3 bases at V and 3 bases at J, with 12 bases between. CDR3 sequence (DNA): TGTGCCAGCAGCTTTGACAGGAGCCGCTACGAGCAGTACTTC. Translating it yields CASSFDRSRYEQYF.

The chain uses TRBV7-4 and TRBJ1-5, with D perhaps TRBD1 (6 bases). With 1 base removed from V and 0 bases from J, the gap between germline ends came to 25 bases. This CDR3 spans 21 amino acids. Germline V gene data show CDR1 as SGHVT and CDR2 as SQSDAQ. Here the CDR3 DNA reads TGTGCCAGCAGCTTAGGAAGGGACACCCCTACGAGAGGCTATAGCAATCAGCCCCAGCATTTT. This translates into CASSLGRDTPTRGYSNQPQHF.

V is TRBV11-3 and J is TRBJ2-5, with 9 bases matching TRBD1. The DNA matches TRBJ2-7 better at its end, which makes the J call doubtful. CDR3 size: 15 residues. The germline CDR1 and CDR2 sequences are SGHNT and YENEEA. The DNA of the CDR3 is TGTGCCAGCAGCTTATCCGGGACAGGGTGGAACGAGCAGTACTTC. Translation: CASSLSGTGWNEQYF.

This chain links TRBV9 with TRBJ1-1, with TRBD1 matching over 7 bases. CDR1 SGDLS and CDR2 YYNGEE come from the germline V gene. The CDR3 loop spans 16 amino acids. After removal of 3 bases from V and 1 base from J, the junction contained 9 bases not matched to a gene. This CDR3 is CASSGHLGQPNTEAFF. The CDR3, as DNA: TGTGCCAGCAGCGGACACCTGGGACAGCCGAACACTGAAGCTTTCTTT.

The CDR3 nucleotides are TGTGCCAGCCCCCCCGGGAGTCCCAATCAGCCCCAGCATTTT. The encoded protein is CASPPGSPNQPQHF. The chain employs TRBV27 and TRBJ1-5, with D unresolved. V dropped 8 bases and J dropped 3 bases, with 14 bases sitting between them. CDR3 length: 14 residues. Germline V gene sequence: CDR1 MNHEY, CDR2 SMNVEV (reference sequence).

The chain recombines TRBV6-1 with TRBJ2-7; 8 nucleotides align to TRBD2. V lost 6 bases, J lost 3 bases, and 4 bases stayed unmatched. The CDR3 is 13 amino acids. Per the germline V gene, CDR1 is MNHNS and CDR2 is SASEGT. CDR3 sequence reads: CASRSGTSYEQYF. The CDR3 DNA reads as TGTGCCAGCAGGTCCGGGACTAGCTACGAGCAGTACTTC.